Below, 32 T cell receptor beta chains from the same sample are listed, as sequenced in a study of blood T cell repertoires in COVID-19 (dated by TCRdb to 2020 to 2022). The library was produced with the immunoSEQ multiplex PCR assay. In its TCRdb copy, this immuneACCESS table keeps in-frame sequences only and misses some clones. Where compared with another copy, unresolved V genes explain less than half of these, and the others have no known cause. Within this sample are around 90,000 clones, with around 94% of them counted one time only. Roughly 6.6% of the sample lies in the top ten. Sequencing input: peripheral blood. All receptors derive from a woman aged 60-75 years with active COVID-19.

The chain joins TRBV30 to TRBJ2-5, with TRBD2 identical over 8 bases. The CDR3 runs to 15 residues. V gave up 4 bases and J gave up 5 bases; unmatched junction bases: 12. Germline lookup yields CDR1 GTSNPN and CDR2 SVGIG (reference sequence). CDR3 sequence reads: CAWKGGRTSWETQYF. For the CDR3, the DNA is TGTGCCTGGAAGGGCGGCCGGACTAGCTGGGAGACCCAGTACTTC.

The V call is TRBV5-4, the J call TRBJ1-3; 7 positions match TRBD1. V was clipped by 1 base and J by 4 bases; unmatched bases: 8. Looked up from germline, CDR1 is SGHNT and CDR2 is YYREEE (reference sequence). This CDR3 contains 16 residues. CDR3 nucleotides: TGTGCCAGCAGCTTGACAGGGGTGATGGGAGGAAACACCATATATTTT. Translation: CASSLTGVMGGNTIYF. The variable domain in full, completed from reference TRBV5-4 and TRBJ1-3, reads ETGVTQSPTHLIKTRGQQVTLRCSSQSGHNTVSWYQQALGQGPQFIFQYYREEENGRGNFPPRFSGLQFPNYSSELNVNALELDDSALYLCASSLTGVMGGNTIYFGEGSWLTVV.

The chain links TRBV7-9 to TRBJ2-1; 12 nucleotides line up with TRBD2. Germline CDR1 SEHNR, CDR2 FQNEAQ (reference sequence). The trim removed 11 bases at V and 8 bases at J, leaving 7 bases unmatched. This CDR3 has 13 residues. In nucleotides, the CDR3 is TGTGCCGGACGACTAGCGGGGGCCCATGAGCAGTTCTTC. Its protein is CAGRLAGAHEQFF.

In the case of this clone: Other DNA sequences in the sample encode the same CDR3. The chain links TRBV19 to TRBJ2-5, with D hard to call. Between the trimmed V and J ends, which lost 3 bases and 4 bases, there was a span of 3 bases. Germline assignment: CDR1 LNHDA and CDR2 SQIVND (reference sequence). The CDR3 extends over 11 amino acids. The CDR3 region has the DNA TGTGCCAGTAGTATTCGAGAGACCCAGTACTTC. This sequence encodes CASSIRETQYF.

The CDR3 loop reads CASNGRGWGYTF. CDR3 DNA: TGTGCCAGCAACGGGCGGGGCTGGGGCTACACCTTC. V usage is TRBV6-5 and J usage is TRBJ1-2; perhaps TRBD1 as D (5 bases). CDR3 size: 12 residues. The V gene's germline CDR1 is MNHEY and CDR2 SVGAGI. Trimming took off 7 bases at V and 8 bases at J, with 14 bases between the two ends.

This chain links TRBV28 with TRBJ1-5; TRBD1 is a possible D gene (6 bases). The CDR3 extends over 15 amino acids. Trimming stripped 2 bases from V and 3 bases from J, with 11 bases between. Germline V gene lookup returns CDR1 MDHEN and CDR2 SYDVKM. The DNA for the CDR3 is TGTGCCAGCAGTTTAGGGGGGGCGAACAATCAGCCCCAGCATTTT. This sequence encodes CASSLGGANNQPQHF.

This chain joins TRBV19 and TRBJ1-2, with 11 bases aligning to TRBD1. V shed 1 base and J 1 base; nucleotides not matched to a gene: 2. This CDR3 comprises 16 residues. Germline V gene data show CDR1 as LNHDA and CDR2 as SQIVND (reference sequence). CDR3 amino acids: CASSIAGTGGNYGYTF. CDR3 sequence (DNA): TGTGCCAGTAGTATAGCCGGGACAGGGGGTAACTATGGCTACACCTTC.

This rearrangement joins TRBV14 to TRBJ1-1; the match to TRBD1 covers 9 bases. Trimming cost V 4 bases and J 11 bases; bases outside gene matches: 14. The V gene's germline CDR1 is SGHDN and CDR2 FVKESK. The CDR3 has 15 amino acids. CDR3 sequence reads: CASSPRDRELLGAFF. CDR3 nucleotides: TGTGCCAGCAGCCCGCGGGACAGGGAGCTCCTTGGGGCTTTCTTT.

The V and J genes are TRBV5-1 and TRBJ2-2; 9 bases are a match to TRBD1. Trimming took 9 bases from V and 0 from J; bases not matched to a gene: 12. CDR3 length: 17 residues. The germline V gene encodes CDR1 SGHRS and CDR2 YFSETQ. CDR3: CATTGKQGAANTGELFF. In DNA form, the CDR3 reads TGCGCCACCACCGGGAAACAGGGGGCAGCGAACACCGGGGAGCTGTTTTTT. The variable domain in full, with the rest retrieved from reference TRBV5-1 and TRBJ2-2, is KAGVTQTPRYLIKTRGQQVTLSCSPISGHRSVSWYQQTPGQGLQFLFEYFSETQRNKGNFPGRFSGRQFSNSRSEMNVSTLELGDSALYLCATTGKQGAANTGELFFGEGSRLTVL.

The rearrangement joins TRBV7-6 to TRBJ2-3; weak D call: TRBD2 (7 bases). CDR1 is SGHVS and CDR2 is FNYEAQ in the germline V gene. Trimming left V 5 bases short and J 1 base short, with 19 bases between. The CDR3 extends over 17 amino acids. The CDR3 loop is CASSPRGARGRTDTQYF. Written as DNA, the CDR3 is TGTGCCAGCAGCCCGAGGGGGGCGCGGGGGCGCACAGATACGCAGTATTTT. The full variable domain, completed using reference TRBV7-6 and TRBJ2-3, is GAGVSQSPRYKVTKRGQDVALRCDPISGHVSLYWYRQALGQGPEFLTYFNYEAQQDKSGLPNDRFSAERPEGSISTLTIQRTEQRDSAMYRCASSPRGARGRTDTQYFGPGTRLTVL.

This clone has only one observation. The gene calls are TRBV28 and TRBJ1-1, with D unresolved. V lost 1 base to trimming and J lost 11 bases, with 14 bases between them. Looked up from germline, CDR1 is MDHEN and CDR2 is SYDVKM. The CDR3 runs 13 residues. The CDR3, as DNA: TGTGCCAGCAGTTTATTACTCGAGCACGGGGCTTTCTTT. This codes for CASSLLLEHGAFF.

The rearrangement links TRBV5-8 to TRBJ1-6; tentative D call: TRBD1 (5 bases). V was shortened by 4 bases and J by 7 bases, with 12 bases between the two germline ends. Looked up from germline, CDR1 is SGHTS and CDR2 is YDEGEE. The CDR3 is made up of 14 amino acids. Here the CDR3 reads CASSRFQGNSPLHF. CDR3 coding DNA: TGTGCCAGCAGCCGCTTCCAGGGAAATTCACCCCTCCACTTT.

The chain joins TRBV9 to TRBJ2-3; 7 bases align to TRBD1. This CDR3 region has 16 residues. With 0 bases clipped from V and 1 base from J, the junction kept 5 bases outside the gene matches. Germline CDR1 SGDLS, CDR2 YYNGEE. The CDR3 is CASSVGEGGRTDTQYF. The CDR3 nucleotides are TGTGCCAGCAGCGTAGGGGAAGGGGGCCGCACAGATACGCAGTATTTT. Full variable domain (rest looked up from reference TRBV9 and TRBJ2-3): DSGVTQTPKHLITATGQRVTLRCSPRSGDLSVYWYQQSLDQGLQFLIQYYNGEERAKGNILERFSAQQFPDLHSELNLSSLELGDSALYFCASSVGEGGRTDTQYFGPGTRLTVL.

The chain combines TRBV10-1 with TRBJ1-2, with TRBD1 matching over 8 bases. CDR1 and CDR2 from the germline V gene are WNHNN and SYGVQD (reference sequence). The CDR3 consists of 15 residues. Trimming removed 11 bases from V and 4 bases from J; junction bases left unmatched: 15. The chain's CDR3 is CAGYNSQGVGYGYTF. Here the CDR3 DNA reads TGCGCCGGATATAACTCACAGGGGGTAGGCTATGGCTACACCTTC.

V usage is TRBV14 and J usage is TRBJ2-1; perhaps TRBD2 as D (5 bases). Trimming cost V 5 bases and J 9 bases, with 11 bases left between them. CDR3 length equals 12 residues. Per the germline V gene, CDR1 is SGHDN and CDR2 is FVKESK. As DNA, the CDR3 is TGTGCCAGCAGCGGCGAGGGTGCTGAGCAGTTCTTC. Its translation is CASSGEGAEQFF.

V usage is TRBV7-2 and J usage is TRBJ1-5; D might be TRBD1 (5 bases). CDR1 and CDR2 (germline): SGHTA, FQGNSA. CDR3 length: 15 amino acids. V lost 4 bases and J 4 bases, leaving 14 bases between the germline ends. In DNA form, the CDR3 reads TGTGCCAGCAGCTCCGCAGGGCTACCTAATCAGCCCCAGCATTTT. Its translation is CASSSAGLPNQPQHF.

Details on this clone: The germline gene is not matched at one end of the junction; a read error may be the cause. V gene TRBV18 combines with J gene TRBJ1-1; maybe TRBD1 (6 bases). The CDR3 consists of 16 residues. Germline V gene sequence: CDR1 KGHSH, CDR2 LQKENI. The CDR3, as DNA: TGTGCCAACTCACCACCCCGGACAGACCTGAACACTGAAGCTTTCTTT. The encoded protein is CANSPPRTDLNTEAFF.

This chain joins TRBV2 and TRBJ2-7; D is unclear. CDR1 and CDR2 from the germline V gene are SNHLY and FYNNEI. Trimming left V 1 base short and J 3 bases short, with 10 bases between. CDR3 size: 14 residues. CDR3 amino acids: CASSEVVRLYEQYF. Written as DNA, the CDR3 is TGTGCCAGCAGTGAAGTGGTCAGACTCTACGAGCAGTACTTC.

This chain uses TRBV11-2 with TRBJ2-5; D ambiguous. Germline V gives CDR1 SGHAT, CDR2 FQNNGV. This CDR3 contains 13 residues. Trimming removed 2 bases at V and 1 base at J, with 5 bases between. The CDR3: CASSLWAQETQYF. The CDR3 region has the DNA TGTGCCAGCAGCTTATGGGCCCAAGAGACCCAGTACTTC. Based on the CDR3 plus reference TRBV11-2 and TRBJ2-5, the full variable domain is EAGVAQSPRYKIIEKRQSVAFWCNPISGHATLYWYQQILGQGPKLLIQFQNNGVVDDSQLPKDRFSAERLKGVDSTLKIQPAKLEDSAVYLCASSLWAQETQYFGPGTRLLVL.

This sequence joins TRBV6-5 and TRBJ1-4; D gene unclear. Trimming removed 8 bases from V and 8 bases from J, with 15 bases in between. CDR1 and CDR2 from the germline V gene are MNHEY and SVGAGI. This CDR3 comprises 13 residues. The DNA of the CDR3 is TGTGCCAGCGGCCCCCCGGGAACGGAAAAACTGTTTTTT. Amino acid sequence: CASGPPGTEKLFF.

V is TRBV5-4 and J is TRBJ2-1; D is perhaps TRBD2 (6 bases). CDR3 size: 14 residues. Germline lookup yields CDR1 SGHNT and CDR2 YYREEE (reference sequence). Trimming took 1 base from V and 4 from J, leaving 9 bases between them. The CDR3 region has the DNA TGTGCCAGCAGCTTGCCCGGGGGTTACAATGAGCAGTTCTTC. This sequence encodes CASSLPGGYNEQFF.

The chain couples TRBV19 to TRBJ2-7, with TRBD2 as a possible D gene (6 bases). From germline, CDR1 is LNHDA and CDR2 SQIVND (reference sequence). The V and J ends lost 3 bases and 3 bases respectively, with 15 bases between them. The CDR3 is 15 amino acids. CDR3 in DNA: TGTGCCAGTAGTATGAGAAGGAGTAGCGGCTACGAGCAGTACTTC. This translates into CASSMRRSSGYEQYF.

J is TRBJ2-7 and V is TRBV6-1; D may be TRBD1 (6 bases). The V end lost 3 bases, the J end lost 5 bases, and 17 bases lay between the germline ends. The CDR3 is 15 amino acids. Germline V gene lookup returns CDR1 MNHNS and CDR2 SASEGT. This CDR3 reads CASSELKQGSHEQYF. CDR3 DNA: TGTGCCAGCAGTGAGTTAAAACAGGGAAGCCACGAGCAGTACTTC.

Here the CDR3 reads CASRGGWDRYNEQFF. In nucleotides, the CDR3 is TGTGCCAGCAGGGGGGGATGGGACCGCTACAATGAGCAGTTCTTC. J is TRBJ2-1 and V is TRBV11-2, with TRBD2 as a possible D gene (6 bases). The ends were cut back, 6 bases at V and 3 bases at J, with 15 bases in the middle. Germline V CDR1 and CDR2: SGHAT, FQNNGV. CDR3 size: 15 residues.

The J gene is TRBJ2-1, the V gene TRBV10-2; 11 nucleotides line up with TRBD2. This CDR3 has 20 amino acids. Germline lookup yields CDR1 WSHSY and CDR2 SAAADI. After removal of 2 bases from V and 4 bases from J, the junction contained 16 bases not matched to a gene. The CDR3 nucleotides are TGCGCCAGCAGTGAGAGGTCCATAGCGGGAGGGGTTGGGGTTTACAATGAGCAGTTCTTC. It specifies CASSERSIAGGVGVYNEQFF.

The chain has TRBV14 and TRBJ2-3; 12 nucleotides align to TRBD2. The germline V gene encodes CDR1 SGHDN and CDR2 FVKESK. The CDR3 length is 15 residues. J was trimmed by 7 bases and V by 4 bases; bases with no gene match: 6. CDR3 DNA: TGTGCCAGCAGCCCGCTAGCGGGGGGGCCGAATACGCAGTATTTT. Translated: CASSPLAGGPNTQYF.

The chain couples TRBV18 to TRBJ2-7; TRBD2 agrees at 15 bases. The CDR3 spans 16 residues. Trimming removed 5 bases from V and 1 base from J; junction bases left unmatched: 3. The germline V gene has CDR1 KGHSH and CDR2 LQKENI. Here the CDR3 reads CASSSGLAGGSYEQYF. The DNA for the CDR3 is TGTGCCAGCTCATCGGGACTAGCGGGAGGTTCCTACGAGCAGTACTTC.

The chain has TRBV2 and TRBJ1-2; 9 bases align to TRBD1. The CDR3 totals 14 residues. The V segment lost 8 bases and the J segment 2 bases; nucleotides outside the gene matches: 6. The germline V gene has CDR1 SNHLY and CDR2 FYNNEI. CDR3 sequence reads: CASGGTGGNYGYTF. The CDR3 DNA reads TGTGCCAGCGGGGGCACAGGGGGCAACTATGGCTACACCTTC.

V usage is TRBV19 and J usage is TRBJ2-7, with D possibly being TRBD2 (6 bases). This CDR3 has 15 residues. CDR1 and CDR2 from the germline V gene are LNHDA and SQIVND (reference sequence). V was clipped by 1 base and J by 0 bases, with 10 bases between them. This CDR3 reads CASSIAAGRSYEQYF. CDR3 bases: TGTGCCAGTAGTATAGCAGCGGGCCGCTCCTACGAGCAGTACTTC. Full variable domain (outside the CDR3, taken from reference TRBV19 and TRBJ2-7): DGGITQSPKYLFRKEGQNVTLSCEQNLNHDAMYWYRQDPGQGLRLIYYSQIVNDFQKGDIAEGYSVSREKKESFPLTVTSAQKNPTAFYLCASSIAAGRSYEQYFGPGTRLTVT.

This clone was counted once. The CDR3 DNA follows: TGCGCCAGCAGCTTCTCTGAGGGGACCCAGTACTTC. It translates to CASSFSEGTQYF. V gene TRBV5-1 combines with J gene TRBJ2-5; D might be TRBD2 (5 bases). Trimming shortened V by 2 bases and J by 7 bases, and 9 bases separated the two germline ends. Germline V gene sequence: CDR1 SGHRS, CDR2 YFSETQ. The CDR3 is made up of 12 amino acids. The full variable domain, with the rest looked up from reference TRBV5-1 and TRBJ2-5, is KAGVTQTPRYLIKTRGQQVTLSCSPISGHRSVSWYQQTPGQGLQFLFEYFSETQRNKGNFPGRFSGRQFSNSRSEMNVSTLELGDSALYLCASSFSEGTQYFGPGTRLLVL.

The CDR3, as DNA: TGCGCCAGCAGTGACAGGACAGGCGATGAGCAGTTCTTC. It codes for CASSDRTGDEQFF. The chain combines TRBV10-1 with TRBJ2-1; 7 nucleotides line up with TRBD1. The CDR3 is 13 residues long. Germline CDR1 is WNHNN and CDR2 is SYGVQD (reference sequence). The J segment lost 8 bases and the V segment lost 3 bases, leaving 4 bases of the junction unmatched.

V is TRBV19 and J is TRBJ1-3; 10 nucleotides line up with TRBD1. Trimming cost V 4 bases and J 7 bases; bases outside gene matches: 4. The germline V gene has CDR1 LNHDA and CDR2 SQIVND (reference sequence). The CDR3 is made up of 14 amino acids. The CDR3 loop is CASSTPGQGNTIYF. Written as DNA, the CDR3 is TGTGCCAGTAGTACCCCGGGACAGGGGAACACCATATATTTT.